The present T cell receptor (beta chain) was sequenced within a study of blood T cell repertoires in COVID-19 (dated by TCRdb to about 2020). Some background on the complete study: Collaborator samples came from the United States, Italy and Spain and covered acute and convalescent phases of COVID-19. The samples were drawn from the first 160 participants of the ongoing ImmuneRACE study and from over 950 subjects provided by 6 global collaborators. The sample metadata nearly always contained a de-identified subject ID, COVID-19 status, age in years and sex. The prospective study material was composed of cDNA or gDNA derived from T cells, B-cell-depleted T cells, or PBMCs. Where HLA class I and class II types were available, the types were taken from metadata supplied by the sample provider, not from assay-based typing. Deeply sampled blood TCRbeta repertoires from subjects exposed to, actively infected with, or recovered from COVID-19 were included in the dataset. The repertoires were made available in a free public database intended to serve as a resource for research on the immune response to SARS-CoV-2.

Note on this clone: Its antigen remains unidentified. No quality values exist for individual bases; no much larger clone is one base distant.

What the research found in general, with its limitations: The amount of clinical and demographic metadata varied by source and participant and was provided uncurated.

Measured from the cysteine to the phenylalanine, the CDR3 is 13 residues long. Only the CDR3 DNA is retained, 39 bases long and in frame from the first base. The germline V gene supplies CDR1 MNHNS and CDR2 SASEGT. The V end loses 2 bases and the J end loses 6 bases, and a stretch of 8 bases separates them. TCRbeta CDR3 regions were amplified from genomic DNA using the immunoSEQ Assay, a bias-controlled multiplex PCR. The study's own analysis went as follows. The number of nucleated cells in each sample was estimated from the amplification of reference gene primers within the assay. To quantify the absolute abundance of each unique TCRbeta CDR3 rearrangement, sequence reads were collapsed and filtered. For each sample, productive Simpson clonality was calculated by taking the square root of Simpson's diversity index across productive rearrangements. TCRdb provides this immuneACCESS table in a form limited to in-frame rearrangements. Some clones are lacking; in checked studies, under half of them reflect an unresolved V gene, and why the rest are absent is not known. Clone size and V and J calls were adopted from that table, with D and trimming inferred from the DNA. The sample profile shows around 300,000 clones; approximately 85% of them were found once. The biggest ten clones account for about 9.8% of the sample.

Collaborating institutions collected whole blood in K2EDTA tubes following their own protocols. Collaborator samples were shipped for TCRbeta analysis as frozen whole blood, isolated PBMCs, or DNA extracted from either sample type. The specimen was peripheral blood. The sequence is built from TRBV6-1 and TRBJ1-3; no D gene can be assigned with confidence. The clonotype was recovered from a man aged 18 to 35 with active or convalescent COVID-19. The sequenced DNA: TGTGCCAGCAGTGAACAGCAGGAAAACACCATATATTTT. Translated, this gives CASSEQQENTIYF.